Presented here are 11 T cell receptor beta chains from one specimen sequenced in a study of Tregs in tolerant kidney transplant recipients. TCRdb keeps only in-frame clones here, not all; method: immunoSEQ multiplex PCR. Its listing shows tens of thousands of clones. The nonmyeloablative bone marrow transplants came from related graft donors, with transient mixed chimerism. The specimen was CD4+ T cells from blood (PBMCs), collected 24 months after the transplant. The receptors come from a human patient who received a combined kidney and bone marrow transplant. Certain T cells may be donor cells from the graft.

Incomplete CDR3 DNA: TGTGCCAGCAGCTTCGGGTGGGACAGGGGTTACGAG. Its protein is CASSFGWDRGYE. The CDR3, in full, reads CASSFGWDRGYEQYF. The chain couples TRBV5-4 to TRBJ2-7, with 10 bases lining up with TRBD1. The observed sequence ends 3 residues before the CDR3 terminus, with the missing tail filled in from the germline J gene. Germline assignment: CDR1 SGHNT and CDR2 YYREEE (reference sequence). V was clipped by 2 bases and J by 4 bases; unmatched bases: 6. The CDR3 spans 15 residues.

As concerns this clone: The observed sequence ends 3 residues before the CDR3 terminus, with the missing tail filled in from the germline J gene. The chain is built from TRBV5-4 and TRBJ2-3; D may be TRBD1 (7 bases). Trimming removed 3 bases from V and 2 bases from J, with 16 bases in between. Germline-derived CDR1 and CDR2 are SGHNT and YYREEE (reference sequence). The length of the CDR3 is 16 residues. Incomplete CDR3 DNA: TGTGCCAGCAGCTACCCCAGGGGGGCACCCACAGATACG. It specifies CASSYPRGAPTDT. The whole CDR3 reads CASSYPRGAPTDTQYF.

As to this clone: The read halts 3 residues ahead of the CDR3 end, with the missing end drawn from the germline J gene. This chain connects TRBV7-8 to TRBJ2-3; 11 bases fit TRBD2. Trimming removed 1 base from V and 4 bases from J; junction bases left unmatched: 4. Germline CDR1 is SGHVS and CDR2 is FQNEAQ. The CDR3 extends over 16 amino acids. The sequenced CDR3 bases are TGTGCCAGCAGCTTAGGAACTAGCGGGAGCGCAGATACG. It encodes CASSLGTSGSADT. Given in full, the CDR3 is CASSLGTSGSADTQYF.

As concerns this clone: The read gets to within 3 residues of the CDR3 end, and the germline J gene fills in the rest. The chain is built from TRBV2 and TRBJ2-7, with TRBD2 matching over 12 bases. The CDR3 covers 17 residues. Trimming cost V 5 bases and J 1 base; bases outside gene matches: 9. Germline V gives CDR1 SNHLY, CDR2 FYNNEI. CDR3 sequence: CASSFGTSGLISYEQYF. The sequenced part of the CDR3 DNA is TGTGCCAGCAGTTTCGGGACTAGCGGGTTGATTTCCTACGAG.

For this clone: The observed sequence ends 3 residues before the CDR3 terminus, with the missing tail filled in from the germline J gene. V and J are TRBV20-1 and TRBJ2-7; D gene unclear. Germline CDR1 and CDR2: DFQATT and SNEGSKA (reference sequence). V lost 0 bases, J lost 2 bases, and 14 bases lay in between. This CDR3 contains 15 residues. CDR3 residues: CSARDPRGGAYEQYF. The sequenced CDR3 bases are TGCAGTGCTAGAGATCCACGAGGCGGAGCCTACGAG.

Points on this clone: The read is 3 residues too short to cover the CDR3 end, so that end is filled in from the germline J gene. The chain recombines TRBV7-3 with TRBJ2-7; TRBD2 agrees at 10 bases. Germline V lookup: CDR1 SGHTA, CDR2 FQGTGA. The CDR3 extends over 15 amino acids. With V trimmed by 5 bases and J by 2 bases, 6 bases remained unmatched. The part of the CDR3 DNA that was read is TGTGCCAGCAGCACGTCAGCGGGAGGGGCCTACGAG. Its translation: CASSTSAGGAYE. The complete CDR3 protein is CASSTSAGGAYEQYF.

Details on this clone: The CDR3 end is not reached by the read, which stops 3 residues before it; the germline J gene fills it in. The chain uses TRBV27 and TRBJ1-4; no definite D call. This CDR3 is built from 15 residues. Germline V gene lookup returns CDR1 MNHEY and CDR2 SMNVEV (reference sequence). V lost 5 bases to trimming and J lost 0 bases, with 10 bases between them. The CDR3 sequence is CASSPSFATNEKLFF. The sequenced part of the CDR3 DNA is TGTGCCAGCAGTCCCAGTTTCGCAACTAATGAAAAA. The full variable domain, rest sourced from reference TRBV27 and TRBJ1-4, is EAQVTQNPRYLITVTGKKLTVTCSQNMNHEYMSWYRQDPGLGLRQIYYSMNVEVTDKGDVPEGYKVSRKEKRNFPLILESPSPNQTSLYFCASSPSFATNEKLFFGSGTQLSVL.

On this clone itself: The read gets to within 3 residues of the CDR3 end, and the germline J gene fills in the rest. This sequence joins TRBV19 and TRBJ2-1; TRBD2 agrees at 11 bases. The CDR3 is 15 amino acids. CDR1 is LNHDA, CDR2 SQIVND, per germline (reference sequence). Trimming took 5 bases from V and 5 from J; bases not matched to a gene: 5. The CDR3 DNA, read in part, is TGTGCCAGTAGTCCCGGGACTAGCGGTAACAATGAG. Translating gives CASSPGTSGNNE. The complete CDR3 reads CASSPGTSGNNEQFF.

Of note for this clone: The missing CDR3 end, 3 residues past where the read stops, is filled in from the germline J gene. The chain links TRBV10-3 to TRBJ2-1; 14 bases match TRBD2. Trimming took 7 bases from V and 3 from J; bases not matched to a gene: 14. This CDR3 spans 19 amino acids. From germline, CDR1 is ENHRY and CDR2 SYGVKD. The sequenced CDR3 bases are TGTGCCATCATGCTGGGGGGGACTAGCGGGAGTGGGAACTACAATGAG. Translated: CAIMLGGTSGSGNYNE. The whole CDR3 protein reads CAIMLGGTSGSGNYNEQFF.

Concerning this clone itself: The CDR3 goes on 3 residues after the read ends, and that part is filled in from the germline J gene. The V call is TRBV19, the J call TRBJ2-7; 7 nucleotides line up with TRBD1. The CDR3 contains 14 residues. The ends lost 5 bases at V and 4 bases at J; junction bases unmatched: 8. Germline CDR1 reads LNHDA; CDR2 reads SQIVND (reference sequence). The covered CDR3 bases are TGTGCCAGTAGTCATCCGGGACAGAGTTACGAG. Amino acids: CASSHPGQSYE. Given in full, the CDR3 is CASSHPGQSYEQYF.

As regards this clone: The read stops 3 residues short of the end of the CDR3; the missing end is completed from the germline J gene. The V call is TRBV11-2, the J call TRBJ2-7; 7 bases fit TRBD2. Germline V gene lookup returns CDR1 SGHAT and CDR2 FQNNGV. V lost 6 bases to trimming and J lost 6 bases; unmatched junction nucleotides: 11. The length of the CDR3 is 14 residues. The DNA read from the CDR3 is TGTGCCAGCAGTTTGCGGGAGATGTTTTCCGAG. It encodes CASSLREMFSE. The complete CDR3 protein is CASSLREMFSEQYF. Supplemented by reference TRBV11-2 and TRBJ2-7, the full variable domain reads EAGVAQSPRYKIIEKRQSVAFWCNPISGHATLYWYQQILGQGPKLLIQFQNNGVVDDSQLPKDRFSAERLKGVDSTLKIQPAKLEDSAVYLCASSLREMFSEQYFGPGTRLTVT.